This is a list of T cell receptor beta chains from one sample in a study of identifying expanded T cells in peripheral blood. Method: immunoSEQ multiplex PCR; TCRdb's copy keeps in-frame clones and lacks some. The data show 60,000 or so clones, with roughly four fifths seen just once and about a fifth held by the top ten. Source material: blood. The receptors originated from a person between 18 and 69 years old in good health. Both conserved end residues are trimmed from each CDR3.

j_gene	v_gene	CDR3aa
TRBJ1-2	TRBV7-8	ASSPRPGNYGYT
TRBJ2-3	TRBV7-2	ASSFLAASTDTQY
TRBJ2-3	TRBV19	ASSNRRHSGSTDTQY
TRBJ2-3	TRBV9	ASSVVSSGRSPQY
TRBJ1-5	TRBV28	ASSEGDQPQH
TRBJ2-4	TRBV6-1	ASSERLAGAQY
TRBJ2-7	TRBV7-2	ASSLVGTEASEQY
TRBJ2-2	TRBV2	ASSAATSGGLWGTGELF
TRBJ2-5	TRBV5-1	ASSPGVQGRGETQY
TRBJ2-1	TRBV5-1	ASSLRPPDEQF
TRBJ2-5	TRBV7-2	ASSSPGGFGETQY
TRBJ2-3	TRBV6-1	ASSEGSGGADTQY
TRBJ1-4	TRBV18	ASSPREKNEKLF
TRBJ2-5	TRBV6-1	ASNTGLKETQY
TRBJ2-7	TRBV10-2	ASVARDRVGAFYYEQY
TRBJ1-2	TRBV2	ASMSGTGETGYT